The 15 T cell receptor beta chains presented below share a single source sample, sequenced in a study of T cells after yellow fever vaccination. TCRdb processed the 5' RACE reads anew with MiXCR; each CDR3 protein has one entry. The table includes about 240,000 distinct CDR3 sequences, about 7% detected once. This sample comprised CD4+ T cells sorted from PBMCs, obtained 15 days after the yellow fever booster vaccination. The receptors stem from a man between 25 and 39 years old who received the YFV17D yellow fever vaccine.

The CDR3 is CASGLVPAHLTF. For the CDR3, the DNA is TGTGCTAGTGGTTTGGTACCGGCCCACCTGACTTTC. The chain combines TRBV12-5 with TRBJ2-6; D call uncertain. V was shortened by 0 bases and J by 15 bases, with 9 bases between the two germline ends. The germline V gene encodes CDR1 LGHNT and CDR2 FRNRAP. CDR3 size: 12 residues.

This clonotype was seen only a few times. This chain uses TRBV5-1 with TRBJ2-7; D remains unclear. V dropped 2 bases and J dropped 7 bases, with 10 bases sitting between them. The V gene's germline CDR1 is SGHRS and CDR2 YFSETQ. The CDR3 loop spans 12 amino acids. CDR3 loop: CASSLLPREQYF. The CDR3 nucleotides read TGCGCCAGCAGCTTACTTCCTAGGGAGCAGTACTTC.

This clonotype was seen a handful of times. This chain uses TRBV20-1 with TRBJ2-1, with TRBD2 identical over 11 bases. V was clipped by 6 bases and J by 15 bases; unmatched bases: 13. CDR3 length equals 13 residues. Per the germline V gene, CDR1 is DFQATT and CDR2 is SNEGSKA (reference sequence). In DNA form, the CDR3 reads TGCAGTGCCCTTCCACCACTAGCGGGAGTGCTGTTCTTC. It yields the protein CSALPPLAGVLFF.

As to this clonotype: This may stem from a read error, because a much larger clone lies one nucleotide away. J is TRBJ1-2 and V is TRBV7-2; D is ambiguous. Trimming took off 1 base at V and 3 bases at J, with 9 bases between the two ends. There are 14 residues in the CDR3. The V gene's germline CDR1 is SGHTA and CDR2 FQGNSA. CDR3 residues: CASSLEHGDYGYTF. The DNA of the CDR3 is TGTGCCAGCAGCTTAGAGCATGGGGACTATGGCTACACCTTC.

This clonotype came up many times. CDR3 loop: CSVELSGPYEQYF. Here the CDR3 DNA reads TGCAGCGTTGAGCTTAGCGGTCCCTACGAGCAGTACTTC. This chain uses TRBV29-1 with TRBJ2-7, with a tentative D call TRBD2 (6 bases). This CDR3 comprises 13 residues. V gave up 3 bases and J gave up 2 bases, with 11 bases separating them. Germline V CDR1 and CDR2: SQVTM, ANQGSEA.

This clonotype was counted between two and nine times. J is TRBJ2-7 and V is TRBV18; 8 bases map to TRBD1. The CDR3 loop spans 15 amino acids. The germline V gene has CDR1 KGHSH and CDR2 LQKENI. J was trimmed by 6 bases and V by 4 bases; bases with no gene match: 11. The CDR3 region is CASSQGGQGPSEQYF. The CDR3 DNA reads TGTGCCAGCTCACAAGGAGGACAGGGTCCCTCCGAGCAGTACTTC.

The CDR3 DNA follows: TGCGCCAGCAGCTACGGGACAGGGGAGTACGAGCAGTACTTC. Residues: CASSYGTGEYEQYF. V gene TRBV5-1 combines with J gene TRBJ2-7; TRBD1 aligns across 10 bases. This CDR3 is built from 14 residues. CDR1 and CDR2 (germline): SGHRS, YFSETQ. Trimming at V came to 3 bases and at J to 4 bases, leaving 4 bases not matched to a gene.

This clonotype was detected a few times. V is TRBV27 and J is TRBJ2-7; no firm D call. This CDR3 comprises 9 residues. Trimming left V 8 bases short and J 7 bases short, with 6 bases between. Germline CDR1 reads MNHEY; CDR2 reads SMNVEV (reference sequence). The CDR3 sequence is CASFWEQYF. Here the CDR3 DNA reads TGTGCCAGCTTCTGGGAGCAGTACTTC.

The chain couples TRBV7-2 to TRBJ2-1; TRBD2 agrees at 7 bases. The CDR3 covers 15 residues. Germline V lookup: CDR1 SGHTA, CDR2 FQGNSA. V trimming: 0 bases; J trimming: 7 bases; junction bases outside the gene matches: 6. CDR3 coding DNA: TGTGCCAGCAGCTTAGCAATAGGGACTATGAATGAGCAGTTCTTC. Protein sequence: CASSLAIGTMNEQFF.

This clonotype was counted a few times. The J gene is TRBJ1-6, the V gene TRBV25-1; possible D gene TRBD1, 6 bases. Looked up from germline, CDR1 is MGHDK and CDR2 is SYGVNS. V lost 4 bases and J lost 9, with 16 bases in between. The CDR3 sequence is 15 residues long. The CDR3 DNA follows: TGTGCCAGCAGTGCCCGGACAGAATTTGGTTCACCCCTCCACTTT. Translation gives CASSARTEFGSPLHF.

This clonotype was seen many times. This chain connects TRBV12-3 or TRBV12-4 to TRBJ2-3; 9 positions match TRBD2. Trimming cost V 3 bases and J 4 bases; bases outside gene matches: 8. CDR3 length: 16 amino acids. CDR3 sequence: CASSLSGGGRADTQYF. For the CDR3, the DNA is TGTGCCAGCAGTTTGTCAGGTGGCGGGAGGGCAGATACGCAGTATTTT.

The V call is TRBV25-1, the J call TRBJ2-1; 7 nucleotides match TRBD2. Trimming took 5 bases from V and 3 from J; bases not matched to a gene: 7. CDR3 length: 15 residues. Germline CDR1 reads MGHDK; CDR2 reads SYGVNS. Written as DNA, the CDR3 is TGTGCCAGCAGTCCTCCCGGGACTATCTACAATGAGCAGTTCTTC. The encoded protein is CASSPPGTIYNEQFF.

The rearrangement uses TRBV18 and TRBJ2-7; 8 bases map to TRBD2. The CDR3 contains 15 residues. V lost 1 base to trimming and J lost 3 bases; unmatched junction nucleotides: 5. Germline V gene data show CDR1 as KGHSH and CDR2 as LQKENI. The CDR3, as DNA: TGTGCCAGCTCACCACGCGATAGCGGGGTCTACGAGCAGTACTTC. It codes for CASSPRDSGVYEQYF.

This chain joins TRBV5-6 and TRBJ2-3, with TRBD2 matching over 7 bases. Germline values: CDR1 SGHDT, CDR2 YYEEEE. The CDR3 has 13 amino acids. Trimming removed 9 bases from V and 4 bases from J; junction bases left unmatched: 8. The CDR3 region has the DNA TGTGCCACGATGAATAGCGGGTCAGATACGCAGTATTTT. Encoded protein: CATMNSGSDTQYF.

There are many counts of this clonotype. J is TRBJ2-7 and V is TRBV19; no clear D gene. The CDR3 has 13 residues. Trimming left V 1 base short and J 3 bases short, with 7 bases between. The V gene's germline CDR1 is LNHDA and CDR2 SQIVND (reference sequence). CDR3 in amino acids: CASSIGYYYEQYF. The DNA for the CDR3 is TGTGCCAGTAGTATAGGCTATTACTACGAGCAGTACTTC.